This T cell receptor (beta chain) is drawn from a study of OX40 agonist ivuxolimab in advanced cancers. Per germline, CDR1 SGHDN and CDR2 FVKESK. The CDR3 loop spans 15 amino acids. The germline V and J ends were trimmed by 0 bases and 9 bases, with 15 bases remaining between them. Method: immunoSEQ multiplex PCR; TCRdb's copy keeps in-frame clones and lacks some. The table has about 70,000 clones, 89% seen once; the top ten hold 1% to 1.2%. This clone was recorded once. This TCR derives from an adult with an advanced solid tumor such as melanoma, head and neck, liver or kidney cancer. The chain carries TRBV14 and TRBJ2-4; D possibly matches TRBD1 or TRBD2 (5 bases each). The sample was CD4+ or CD8+ T cells sorted from blood, taken in a trial of the OX40 agonist ivuxolimab. This CDR3 reads CASSQERGLRGIQYF. Written as DNA, the CDR3 is TGTGCCAGCAGCCAAGAACGGGGCCTCAGAGGCATTCAGTACTTC.